One sample yielded the 26 T cell receptor beta chains listed below, sequenced in a study of blood T cell repertoires in COVID-19. TCRdb's table, derived via immunoSEQ multiplex PCR, lists solely in-frame clones and lacks some. The sample includes over 150,000 clones, about 80% seen only once; the top ten take roughly 7%. The sample comprised PBMCs or T cells enriched from blood (not recorded which). These receptors all come from a middle-aged man who had recovered from COVID-19.

The chain employs TRBV18 and TRBJ2-7; 8 nucleotides agree with TRBD1. The CDR3 extends over 14 amino acids. V was pared by 2 bases and J by 6 bases, with 6 bases of the junction left unmatched. The germline V gene encodes CDR1 KGHSH and CDR2 LQKENI. The DNA of the CDR3 is TGTGCCAGCTCACCAGTAGGACAGGGAAGCGAGCAGTACTTC. Amino acids: CASSPVGQGSEQYF.

The rearrangement uses TRBV27 and TRBJ2-2; 13 bases map to TRBD2. The CDR3 extends over 19 amino acids. V was pared by 8 bases and J by 2 bases, with 14 bases of the junction left unmatched. Germline assignment: CDR1 MNHEY and CDR2 SMNVEV (reference sequence). In DNA, the CDR3 is TGTGCCAGCCAGACACCGGGACTAGCGGGGCGAAGAAACACCGGGGAGCTGTTTTTT. This encodes CASQTPGLAGRRNTGELFF.

DNA of the CDR3: TGTGCCAGCAGTTACGGGAACAGGGACACCGGGGAGCTGTTTTTT. The encoded protein is CASSYGNRDTGELFF. V usage is TRBV6-5 and J usage is TRBJ2-2; D may be TRBD1 (6 bases). The CDR3 is made up of 15 amino acids. Trimming took 2 bases from V and 3 from J, leaving 10 bases between them. Germline loops: CDR1 MNHEY, CDR2 SVGAGI.

The chain's CDR3 is CASSLRGTSGGQETQYF. The DNA of the CDR3 is TGTGCCAGCAGCCTGCGCGGGACTAGCGGGGGGCAAGAGACCCAGTACTTC. J is TRBJ2-5 and V is TRBV7-9; 15 bases agree with TRBD2. CDR3 length: 17 amino acids. CDR1 is SEHNR, CDR2 FQNEAQ, per germline (reference sequence). V lost 5 bases to trimming and J lost 2 bases; unmatched junction nucleotides: 6. Full variable domain (remainder filled in from reference TRBV7-9 and TRBJ2-5): DTGVSQNPRHKITKRGQNVTFRCDPISEHNRLYWYRQTLGQGPEFLTYFQNEAQLEKSRLLSDRFSAERPKGSFSTLEIQRTEQGDSAMYLCASSLRGTSGGQETQYFGPGTRLLVL.

The chain links TRBV14 to TRBJ1-1; a possible D gene is TRBD1 (5 bases). Germline-derived CDR1 and CDR2 are SGHDN and FVKESK. The V and J ends lost 4 bases and 6 bases respectively, with 12 bases between them. This CDR3 has 13 amino acids. This chain's CDR3 is CASSRQGNAEAFF. The CDR3 region has the DNA TGTGCCAGCAGCCGGCAGGGTAACGCTGAAGCTTTCTTT.

The gene calls are TRBV5-1 and TRBJ2-3; 12 bases match TRBD2. This CDR3 is built from 19 residues. The V and J ends lost 3 bases and 4 bases, in that order; junction bases with no gene match: 15. Per germline, CDR1 SGHRS and CDR2 YFSETQ. CDR3 bases: TGCGCCAGCAGCTATAGCCCACCATGGCTAGCGGGGGGGCCAGATACGCAGTATTTT. Protein: CASSYSPPWLAGGPDTQYF. Variable domain in full (rest from reference TRBV5-1 and TRBJ2-3): KAGVTQTPRYLIKTRGQQVTLSCSPISGHRSVSWYQQTPGQGLQFLFEYFSETQRNKGNFPGRFSGRQFSNSRSEMNVSTLELGDSALYLCASSYSPPWLAGGPDTQYFGPGTRLTVL.

This sequence joins TRBV2 and TRBJ2-5, with a tentative D call TRBD1 (5 bases). Germline CDR1 reads SNHLY; CDR2 reads FYNNEI. Trimming cost V 2 bases and J 9 bases, with 7 bases left between them. The CDR3 runs 11 residues. The CDR3 protein is CASSEHRPQYF. DNA for the CDR3: TGTGCCAGCAGTGAACACAGGCCCCAGTACTTC.

V is TRBV19 and J is TRBJ1-6; 9 positions match TRBD1. Germline lookup yields CDR1 LNHDA and CDR2 SQIVND (reference sequence). With 4 bases clipped from V and 7 bases from J, the junction kept 5 bases outside the gene matches. CDR3 size: 15 residues. CDR3 loop: CASSNRDRENSPLHF. The CDR3 DNA reads as TGTGCCAGTAGTAACCGGGACAGGGAGAATTCACCCCTCCACTTT. Together with reference TRBV19 and TRBJ1-6, the CDR3 gives the full variable domain: DGGITQSPKYLFRKEGQNVTLSCEQNLNHDAMYWYRQDPGQGLRLIYYSQIVNDFQKGDIAEGYSVSREKKESFPLTVTSAQKNPTAFYLCASSNRDRENSPLHFGNGTRLTVT.

The chain combines TRBV7-9 with TRBJ1-5; TRBD1 agrees at 7 bases. The CDR3 covers 15 residues. The germline V gene encodes CDR1 SEHNR and CDR2 FQNEAQ (reference sequence). J lost 7 bases, V lost 1 base, and 7 bases had no gene match. This chain's CDR3 is CASSLDVGGRQPQHF. The CDR3 DNA is TGTGCCAGCAGCTTAGATGTAGGGGGCAGACAGCCCCAGCATTTT.

The table lists this clone with many counts. CDR3 protein: CASSRVGTGYNEQFF. The CDR3 region has the DNA TGTGCCAGCAGCCGCGTTGGGACAGGCTACAATGAGCAGTTCTTC. This chain links TRBV3-1 (or the pseudogene TRBV3-2) with TRBJ2-1; 8 bases are a match to TRBD1. The CDR3 consists of 15 residues. V lost 4 bases, J lost 3 bases, and 5 bases stayed unmatched. CDR1 LGHDT and CDR2 YNNKEL come from the germline V gene (reference sequence).

In this sample, this clone turned up once. The chain recombines TRBV27 with TRBJ2-1; weak D call: TRBD2 (7 bases). From germline, CDR1 is MNHEY and CDR2 SMNVEV (reference sequence). The CDR3 runs 16 residues. V was shortened by 5 bases and J by 6 bases, with 20 bases between the two germline ends. CDR3 sequence (DNA): TGTGCCAGCAGTCCATCGGGGGGCTTAGCCGGCAATGAGCAGTTCTTC. Its protein product is CASSPSGGLAGNEQFF.

This clone was seen a handful of times. V usage is TRBV20-1 and J usage is TRBJ1-2, with 8 bases aligning to TRBD1. The CDR3 loop spans 10 amino acids. Germline assignment: CDR1 DFQATT and CDR2 SNEGSKA (reference sequence). CDR3 region: CTAGGYSYTF. The DNA of the CDR3 is TGCACCGCAGGGGGCTACAGCTACACCTTC.

The chain recombines TRBV4-2 with TRBJ1-4; 8 positions match TRBD1. CDR3 length equals 16 residues. The V segment lost 0 bases and the J segment 7 bases; nucleotides outside the gene matches: 7. Germline V gene data show CDR1 as LGHNA and CDR2 as YNFKEQ. The DNA for the CDR3 is TGTGCCAGCAGCCAAGACCCAGGGGGCGTGTTTGAAAAACTGTTTTTT. This sequence encodes CASSQDPGGVFEKLFF.

The rearrangement uses TRBV5-8 and TRBJ1-3, with 7 bases lining up with TRBD1. The germline V gene has CDR1 SGHTS and CDR2 YDEGEE. Losses at the gene ends were 0 bases for V and 5 bases for J; bases not matched to a gene: 8. The CDR3 consists of 16 residues. The CDR3 reads CASSLGPGQTRNTIYF. Written as DNA, the CDR3 is TGTGCCAGCAGCTTGGGACCGGGACAGACAAGAAACACCATATATTTT. Full variable domain (outside the CDR3, taken from reference TRBV5-8 and TRBJ1-3): EAGVTQSPTHLIKTRGQQATLRCSPISGHTSVYWYQQALGLGLQFLLWYDEGEERNRGNFPPRFSGRQFPNYSSELNVNALELEDSALYLCASSLGPGQTRNTIYFGEGSWLTVV.

The rearrangement uses TRBV6-5 and TRBJ1-1; a weak D match, TRBD1 (5 bases). Trimming stripped 7 bases from V and 4 bases from J, with 13 bases between. Germline loops: CDR1 MNHEY, CDR2 SVGAGI. The CDR3 has 13 residues. CDR3 in DNA: TGTGCCAGCACCAAACCGGGACTCACTGAAGCTTTCTTT. Amino acids: CASTKPGLTEAFF.

The genes are TRBV19 and TRBJ2-7, with TRBD1 matching 9 bases. V gave up 5 bases and J gave up 5 bases; unmatched junction bases: 7. Germline values: CDR1 LNHDA, CDR2 SQIVND (reference sequence). This CDR3 region has 14 residues. The CDR3 nucleotides are TGTGCCAGTAGTCAGACAGGGGGGAAGAACGAGCAGTACTTC. Amino acid sequence: CASSQTGGKNEQYF.

The genes are TRBV7-9 and TRBJ1-2; 10 bases fit TRBD1. This CDR3 contains 15 residues. V dropped 5 bases and J dropped 4; count of bases not matched to a gene: 7. The V gene's germline CDR1 is SEHNR and CDR2 FQNEAQ (reference sequence). The CDR3 nucleotides read TGTGCCAGCAGCCCCGACAGGGGGCTTCTCTATGGCTACACCTTC. This encodes CASSPDRGLLYGYTF.

V is TRBV5-4 and J is TRBJ2-7; the match to TRBD1 covers 7 bases. V was pared by 3 bases and J by 7 bases, with 16 bases of the junction left unmatched. CDR1 is SGHNT, CDR2 YYREEE, per germline (reference sequence). The CDR3 length is 16 residues. CDR3 nucleotides: TGTGCCAGCAGCTGGGCGCCCCAGGGGGACGTACGGGAGCAGTACTTC. It yields the protein CASSWAPQGDVREQYF.

The chain is built from TRBV11-2 and TRBJ2-7; a possible D gene is TRBD2 (6 bases). Trimming removed 0 bases at V and 2 bases at J, with 11 bases between. Germline-derived CDR1 and CDR2 are SGHAT and FQNNGV. CDR3 size: 15 residues. The CDR3 spells CASSLEGGLPYEQYF. Here the CDR3 DNA reads TGTGCCAGCAGCTTAGAAGGAGGGCTGCCCTACGAGCAGTACTTC.

The chain employs TRBV3-1 (or the pseudogene TRBV3-2) and TRBJ2-7, with D possibly being TRBD1 (7 bases). The CDR3 extends over 18 amino acids. V lost 1 base to trimming and J lost 4 bases, with 23 bases between them. CDR1 and CDR2 (germline): LGHDT, YNNKEL (reference sequence). Here the CDR3 reads CASSQGRDSLIYTYEQYF. CDR3 sequence (DNA): TGTGCCAGCAGCCAAGGGCGGGACAGCCTAATATATACATACGAGCAGTACTTC.

This chain uses TRBV3-1 (or the pseudogene TRBV3-2) with TRBJ1-3, with 8 bases matching TRBD1. The V gene's germline CDR1 is LGHDT and CDR2 YNNKEL (reference sequence). The CDR3 length is 16 residues. Losses at the gene ends were 2 bases for V and 4 bases for J; bases not matched to a gene: 7. This CDR3 is CASSQRLTGGGNTIYF. CDR3 nucleotides: TGTGCCAGCAGCCAAAGGCTCACAGGGGGAGGAAACACCATATATTTT.

The chain employs TRBV12-5 and TRBJ1-6; 8 bases are shared with TRBD1. CDR1 and CDR2 from the germline V gene are LGHNT and FRNRAP. J gave up 10 bases and V 1 base, and 6 bases lay outside the gene matches. This CDR3 is built from 15 residues. The chain's CDR3 is CASGLADRGGSPLHF. The CDR3 DNA reads as TGTGCTAGTGGTTTGGCCGACAGGGGCGGATCACCCCTCCACTTT.

The chain joins TRBV18 to TRBJ1-4; 9 positions agree with TRBD1. V lost 2 bases and J lost 10; bases outside the gene matches: 14. There are 17 residues in the CDR3. CDR1 is KGHSH and CDR2 is LQKENI in the germline V gene. The CDR3 DNA sequence: TGTGCCAGCTCACCAAGGTCACAGGGGGCGGAAGGAGGAAAACTGTTTTTT. Translation: CASSPRSQGAEGGKLFF.

The chain carries TRBV6-5 and TRBJ2-3; 7 bases agree with TRBD1. CDR1 is MNHEY, CDR2 SVGAGI, per germline. Losses at the gene ends were 2 bases for V and 6 bases for J; bases not matched to a gene: 8. The CDR3 covers 15 residues. The CDR3: CASSYHRGSADTQYF. CDR3 DNA sequence: TGTGCCAGCAGTTACCACAGGGGTTCGGCGGATACGCAGTATTTT.

The V and J genes are TRBV5-6 and TRBJ2-1; D is unresolved. CDR3 size: 16 residues. V gave up 0 bases and J gave up 9 bases, with 19 bases separating them. Germline assignment: CDR1 SGHDT and CDR2 YYEEEE. The DNA of the CDR3 is TGTGCCAGCAGCTTGGCCCAGGCAGCCGATCGATTTGAGCAGTTCTTC. Its protein product is CASSLAQAADRFEQFF.

The V call is TRBV6-5, the J call TRBJ2-3, with D maybe TRBD1 (5 bases). This CDR3 contains 15 residues. V was cut by 6 bases and J by 0 bases, with 13 bases left in between. Germline CDR1 and CDR2: MNHEY and SVGAGI. CDR3: CASSFGRESTDTQYF. CDR3 coding DNA: TGTGCCAGCAGCTTTGGCAGGGAAAGCACAGATACGCAGTATTTT.